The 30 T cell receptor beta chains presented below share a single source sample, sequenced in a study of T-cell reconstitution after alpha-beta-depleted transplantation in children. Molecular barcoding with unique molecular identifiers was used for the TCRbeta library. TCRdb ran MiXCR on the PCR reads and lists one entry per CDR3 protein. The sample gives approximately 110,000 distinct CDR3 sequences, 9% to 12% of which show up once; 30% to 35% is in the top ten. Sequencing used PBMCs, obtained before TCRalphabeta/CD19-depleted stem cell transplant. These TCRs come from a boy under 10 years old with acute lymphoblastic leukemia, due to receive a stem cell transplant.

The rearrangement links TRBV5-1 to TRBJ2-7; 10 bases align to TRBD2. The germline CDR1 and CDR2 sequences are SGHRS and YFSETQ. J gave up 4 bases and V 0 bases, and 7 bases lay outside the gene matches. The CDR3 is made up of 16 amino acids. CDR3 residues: CASSLGASGSIYEQYF. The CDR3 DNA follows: TGCGCCAGCAGCTTGGGGGCTAGCGGGAGTATTTACGAGCAGTACTTC.

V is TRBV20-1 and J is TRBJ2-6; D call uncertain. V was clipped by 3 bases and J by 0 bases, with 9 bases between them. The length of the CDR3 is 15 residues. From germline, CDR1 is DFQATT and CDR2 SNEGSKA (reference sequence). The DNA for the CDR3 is TGCAGTGCTAGGCTCCCTCCCTCTGGGGCCAACGTCCTGACTTTC. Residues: CSARLPPSGANVLTF.

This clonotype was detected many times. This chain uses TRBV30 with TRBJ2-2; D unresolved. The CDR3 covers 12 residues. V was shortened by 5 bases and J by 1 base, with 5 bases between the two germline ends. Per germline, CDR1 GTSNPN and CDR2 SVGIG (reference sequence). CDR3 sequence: CAWGKNTGELFF. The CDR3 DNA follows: TGTGCCTGGGGCAAGAACACCGGGGAGCTGTTTTTT.

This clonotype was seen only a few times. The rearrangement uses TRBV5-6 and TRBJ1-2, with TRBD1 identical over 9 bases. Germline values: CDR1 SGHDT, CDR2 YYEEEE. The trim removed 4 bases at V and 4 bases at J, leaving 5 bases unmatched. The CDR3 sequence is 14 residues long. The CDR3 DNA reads TGTGCCAGCAGCATTGGACAGGGGCCCTATGGCTACACCTTC. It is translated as CASSIGQGPYGYTF.

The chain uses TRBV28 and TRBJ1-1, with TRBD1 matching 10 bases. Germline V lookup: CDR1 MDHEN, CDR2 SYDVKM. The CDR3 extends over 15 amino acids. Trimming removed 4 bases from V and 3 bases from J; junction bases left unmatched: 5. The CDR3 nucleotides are TGTGCCAGCAGTTCTGACAGGGGGCTTTACACTGAAGCTTTCTTT. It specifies CASSSDRGLYTEAFF.

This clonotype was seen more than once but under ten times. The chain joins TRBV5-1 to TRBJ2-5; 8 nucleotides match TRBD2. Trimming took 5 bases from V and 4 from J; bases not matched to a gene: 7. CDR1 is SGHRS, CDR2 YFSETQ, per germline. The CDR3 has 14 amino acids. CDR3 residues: CASSSSTSVETQYF. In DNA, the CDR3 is TGCGCCAGCAGTTCATCGACTAGCGTAGAGACCCAGTACTTC.

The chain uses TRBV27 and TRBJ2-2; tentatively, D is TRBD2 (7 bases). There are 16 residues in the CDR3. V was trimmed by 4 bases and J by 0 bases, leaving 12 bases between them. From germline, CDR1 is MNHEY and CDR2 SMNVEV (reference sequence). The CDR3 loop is CASSWEGVPNTGELFF. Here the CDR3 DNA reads TGTGCCAGCAGTTGGGAGGGGGTCCCGAACACCGGGGAGCTGTTTTTT.

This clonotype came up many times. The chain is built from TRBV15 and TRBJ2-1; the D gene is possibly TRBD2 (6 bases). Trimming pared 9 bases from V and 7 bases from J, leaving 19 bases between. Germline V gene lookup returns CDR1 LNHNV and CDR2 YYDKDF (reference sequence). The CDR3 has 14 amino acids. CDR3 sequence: CATTSGVRWNEQFF. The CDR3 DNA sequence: TGTGCCACTACTTCGGGGGTTCGTTGGAATGAGCAGTTCTTC.

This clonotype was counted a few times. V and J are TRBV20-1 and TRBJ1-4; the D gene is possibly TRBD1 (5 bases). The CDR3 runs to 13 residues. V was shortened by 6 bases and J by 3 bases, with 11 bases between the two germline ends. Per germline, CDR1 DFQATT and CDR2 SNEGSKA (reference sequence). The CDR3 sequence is CSAETASNEKLFF. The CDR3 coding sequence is TGCAGTGCAGAGACAGCGTCTAATGAAAAACTGTTTTTT.

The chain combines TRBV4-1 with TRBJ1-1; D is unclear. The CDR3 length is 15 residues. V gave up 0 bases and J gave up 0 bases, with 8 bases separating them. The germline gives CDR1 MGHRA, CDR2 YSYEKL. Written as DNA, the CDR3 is TGCGCCAGCAGCCAAGAGGGTGGGGTGAACACTGAAGCTTTCTTT. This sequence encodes CASSQEGGVNTEAFF.

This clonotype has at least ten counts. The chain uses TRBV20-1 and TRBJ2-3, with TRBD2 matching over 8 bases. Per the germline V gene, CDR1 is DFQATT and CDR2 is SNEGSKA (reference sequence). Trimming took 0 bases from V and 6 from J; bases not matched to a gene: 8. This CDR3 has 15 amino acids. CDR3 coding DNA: TGCAGTGCTAGAGATAGAAGCGGGGGAGGTGATACGCAGTATTTT. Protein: CSARDRSGGGDTQYF.

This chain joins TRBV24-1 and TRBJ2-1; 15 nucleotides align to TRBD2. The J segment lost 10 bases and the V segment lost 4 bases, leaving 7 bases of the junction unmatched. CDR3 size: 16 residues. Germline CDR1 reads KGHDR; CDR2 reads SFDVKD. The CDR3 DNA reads TGTGCCACCAGTGACCCCGGACTAGCGGGAGGGAGCGAGCAGTTCTTC. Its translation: CATSDPGLAGGSEQFF.

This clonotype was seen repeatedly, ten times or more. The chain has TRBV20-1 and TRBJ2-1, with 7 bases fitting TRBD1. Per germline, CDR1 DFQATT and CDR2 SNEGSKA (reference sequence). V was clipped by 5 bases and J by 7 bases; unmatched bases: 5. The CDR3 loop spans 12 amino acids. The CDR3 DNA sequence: TGCAGTGCTGACAGGGCGGCTAATGAGCAGTTCTTC. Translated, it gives CSADRAANEQFF.

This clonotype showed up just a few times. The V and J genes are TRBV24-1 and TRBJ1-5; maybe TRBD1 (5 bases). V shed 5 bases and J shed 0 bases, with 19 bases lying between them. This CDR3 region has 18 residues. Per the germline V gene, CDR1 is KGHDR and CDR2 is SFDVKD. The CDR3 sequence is CATSGRDSGDYSNQPQHF. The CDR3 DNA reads TGTGCCACCAGTGGTCGGGACTCCGGGGACTATAGCAATCAGCCCCAGCATTTT.

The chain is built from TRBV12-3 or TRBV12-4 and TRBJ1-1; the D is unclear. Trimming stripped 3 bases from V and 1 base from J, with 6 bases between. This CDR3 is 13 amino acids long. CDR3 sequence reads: CASSFWGNTEAFF. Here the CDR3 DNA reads TGTGCCAGCAGTTTTTGGGGGAACACTGAAGCTTTCTTT.

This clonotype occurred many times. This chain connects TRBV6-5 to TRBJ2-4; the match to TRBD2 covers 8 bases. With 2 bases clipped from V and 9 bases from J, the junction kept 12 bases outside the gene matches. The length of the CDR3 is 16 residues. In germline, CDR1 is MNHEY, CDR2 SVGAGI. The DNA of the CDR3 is TGTGCCAGCAGTTACCTCACGGTCGGGGGGGAAAGCATTCAGTACTTC. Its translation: CASSYLTVGGESIQYF.

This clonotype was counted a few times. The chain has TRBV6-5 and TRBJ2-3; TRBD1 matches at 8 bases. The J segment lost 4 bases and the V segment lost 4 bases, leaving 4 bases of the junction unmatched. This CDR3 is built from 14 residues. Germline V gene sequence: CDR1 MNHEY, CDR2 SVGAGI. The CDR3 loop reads CASSSDRVADTQYF. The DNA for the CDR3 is TGTGCCAGCAGTTCGGACAGGGTGGCAGATACGCAGTATTTT.

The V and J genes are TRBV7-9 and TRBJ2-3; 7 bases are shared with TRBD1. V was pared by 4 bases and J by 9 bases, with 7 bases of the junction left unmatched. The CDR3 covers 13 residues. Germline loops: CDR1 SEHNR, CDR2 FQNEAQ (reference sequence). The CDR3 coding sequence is TGTGCCAGCAGCTACACAGACAGGGTAACGCAGTATTTT. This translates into CASSYTDRVTQYF.

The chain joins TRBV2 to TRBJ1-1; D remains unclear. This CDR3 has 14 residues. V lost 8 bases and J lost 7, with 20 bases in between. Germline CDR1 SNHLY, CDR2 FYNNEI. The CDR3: CASGVEAGAYEAFF. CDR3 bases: TGTGCCAGCGGTGTGGAGGCGGGTGCCTATGAAGCTTTCTTT.

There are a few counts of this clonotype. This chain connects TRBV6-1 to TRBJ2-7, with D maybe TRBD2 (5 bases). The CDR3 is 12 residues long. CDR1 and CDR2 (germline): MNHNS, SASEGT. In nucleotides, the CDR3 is TGTGCAACCATGACCGGGGTGGGCGAGCAGTACTTC. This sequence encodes CATMTGVGEQYF.

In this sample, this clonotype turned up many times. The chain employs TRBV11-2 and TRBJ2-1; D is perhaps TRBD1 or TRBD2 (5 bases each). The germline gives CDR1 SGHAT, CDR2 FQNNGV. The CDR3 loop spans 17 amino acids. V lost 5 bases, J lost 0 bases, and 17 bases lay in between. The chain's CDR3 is CASSAKRGRGSYNEQFF. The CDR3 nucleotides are TGTGCCAGCAGCGCCAAACGGGGCCGCGGCTCCTACAATGAGCAGTTCTTC.

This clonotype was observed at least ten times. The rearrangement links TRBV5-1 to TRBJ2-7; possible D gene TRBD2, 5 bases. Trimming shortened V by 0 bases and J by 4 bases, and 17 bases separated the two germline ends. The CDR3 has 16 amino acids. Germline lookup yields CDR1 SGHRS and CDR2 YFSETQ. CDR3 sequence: CASSLGSGKSEYEQYF. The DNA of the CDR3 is TGCGCCAGCAGCTTGGGATCGGGGAAGAGTGAATACGAGCAGTACTTC. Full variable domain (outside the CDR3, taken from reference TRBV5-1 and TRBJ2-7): KAGVTQTPRYLIKTRGQQVTLSCSPISGHRSVSWYQQTPGQGLQFLFEYFSETQRNKGNFPGRFSGRQFSNSRSEMNVSTLELGDSALYLCASSLGSGKSEYEQYFGPGTRLTVT.

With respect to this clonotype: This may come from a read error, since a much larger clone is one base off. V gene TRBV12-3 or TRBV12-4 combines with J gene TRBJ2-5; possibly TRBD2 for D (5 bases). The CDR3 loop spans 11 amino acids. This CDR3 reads CVSRRGETQYF. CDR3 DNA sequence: TGTGTCAGCAGGAGAGGGGAGACCCAGTACTTC.

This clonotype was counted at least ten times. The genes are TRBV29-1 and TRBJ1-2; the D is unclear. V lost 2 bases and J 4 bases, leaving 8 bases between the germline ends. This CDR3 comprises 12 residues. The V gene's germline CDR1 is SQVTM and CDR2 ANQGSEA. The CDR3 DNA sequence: TGCAGCGTTGAACGAGGGTTCTATGGCTACACCTTC. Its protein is CSVERGFYGYTF.

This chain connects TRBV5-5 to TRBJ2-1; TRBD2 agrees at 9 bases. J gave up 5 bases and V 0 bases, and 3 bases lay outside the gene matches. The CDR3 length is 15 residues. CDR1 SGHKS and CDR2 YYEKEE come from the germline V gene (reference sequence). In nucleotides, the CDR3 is TGTGCCAGCAGCTTGGGGCTAGCGGGACACAATGAGCAGTTCTTC. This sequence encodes CASSLGLAGHNEQFF.

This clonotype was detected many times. CDR3 nucleotide sequence: TGTGCCAGCAGCTTAGTCGGAGGACTAGCGGGAGGCGTTACAGATACGCAGTATTTT. The encoded protein is CASSLVGGLAGGVTDTQYF. The V gene is TRBV7-6, the J gene TRBJ2-3; 14 bases align to TRBD2. The CDR3 spans 19 residues. After removal of 1 base from V and 3 bases from J, the junction contained 9 bases not matched to a gene. Per the germline V gene, CDR1 is SGHVS and CDR2 is FNYEAQ.

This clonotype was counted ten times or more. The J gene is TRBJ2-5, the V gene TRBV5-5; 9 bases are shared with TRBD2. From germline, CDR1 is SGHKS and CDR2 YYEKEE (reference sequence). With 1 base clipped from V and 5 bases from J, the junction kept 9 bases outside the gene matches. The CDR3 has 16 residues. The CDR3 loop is CASSLTGTSRVETQYF. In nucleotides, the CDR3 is TGTGCCAGCAGCTTGACCGGGACTAGCCGAGTTGAGACCCAGTACTTC.

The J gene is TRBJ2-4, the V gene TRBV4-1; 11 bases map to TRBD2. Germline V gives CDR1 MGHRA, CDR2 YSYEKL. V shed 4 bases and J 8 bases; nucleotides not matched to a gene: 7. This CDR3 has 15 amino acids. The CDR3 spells CASSPLAGAGYIQYF. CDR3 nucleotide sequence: TGCGCCAGCAGCCCACTAGCGGGAGCGGGGTACATTCAGTACTTC.

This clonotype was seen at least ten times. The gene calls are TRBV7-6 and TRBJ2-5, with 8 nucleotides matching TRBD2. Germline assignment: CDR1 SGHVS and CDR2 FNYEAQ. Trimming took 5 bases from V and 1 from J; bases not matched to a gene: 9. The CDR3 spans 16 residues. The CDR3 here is CASSRRPAGAQETQYF. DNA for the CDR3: TGTGCCAGCAGCCGCAGGCCAGCGGGAGCCCAAGAGACCCAGTACTTC.

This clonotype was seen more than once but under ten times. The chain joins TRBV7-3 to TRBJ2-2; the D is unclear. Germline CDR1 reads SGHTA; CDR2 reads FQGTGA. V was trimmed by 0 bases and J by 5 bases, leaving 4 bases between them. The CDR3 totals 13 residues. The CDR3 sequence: CASSLTGTGELFF. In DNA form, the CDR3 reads TGTGCCAGCAGCTTAACCGGGACCGGGGAGCTGTTTTTT.